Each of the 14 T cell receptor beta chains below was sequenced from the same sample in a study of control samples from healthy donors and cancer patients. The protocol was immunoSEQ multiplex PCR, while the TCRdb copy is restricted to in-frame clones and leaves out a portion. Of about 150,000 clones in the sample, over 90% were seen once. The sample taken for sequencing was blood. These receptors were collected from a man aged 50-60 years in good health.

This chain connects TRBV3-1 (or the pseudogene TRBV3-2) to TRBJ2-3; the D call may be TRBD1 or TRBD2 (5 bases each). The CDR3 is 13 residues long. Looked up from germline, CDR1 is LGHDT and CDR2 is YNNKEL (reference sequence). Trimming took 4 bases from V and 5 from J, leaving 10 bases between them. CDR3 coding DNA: TGTGCCAGCAGCCTGCTTGGGGGAGATACGCAGTATTTT. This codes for CASSLLGGDTQYF.

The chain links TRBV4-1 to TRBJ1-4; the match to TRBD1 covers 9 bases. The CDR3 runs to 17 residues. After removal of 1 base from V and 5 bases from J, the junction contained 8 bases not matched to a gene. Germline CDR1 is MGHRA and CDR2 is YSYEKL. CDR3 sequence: CASSQGGTGMVNEKLFF. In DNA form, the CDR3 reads TGCGCCAGCAGCCAAGGGGGGACAGGGATGGTAAATGAAAAACTGTTTTTT.

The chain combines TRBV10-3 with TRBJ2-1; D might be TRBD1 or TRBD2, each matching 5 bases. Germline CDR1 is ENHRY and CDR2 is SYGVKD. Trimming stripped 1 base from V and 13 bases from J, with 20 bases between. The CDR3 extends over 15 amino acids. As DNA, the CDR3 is TGTGCCATCAGTGAGTTTGGGGGTGAAATACTGAAACAGTTCTTC. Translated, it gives CAISEFGGEILKQFF.

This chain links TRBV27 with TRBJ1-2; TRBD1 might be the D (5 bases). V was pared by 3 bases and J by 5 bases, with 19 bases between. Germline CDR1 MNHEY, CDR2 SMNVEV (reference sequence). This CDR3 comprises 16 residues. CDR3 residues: CASSFMGVGGLYGYTF. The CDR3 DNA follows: TGTGCCAGCAGTTTTATGGGGGTGGGGGGATTGTATGGCTACACCTTC.

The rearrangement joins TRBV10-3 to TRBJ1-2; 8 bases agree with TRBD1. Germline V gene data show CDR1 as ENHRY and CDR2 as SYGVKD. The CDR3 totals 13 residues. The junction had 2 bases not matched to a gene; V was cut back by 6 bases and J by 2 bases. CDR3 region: CAISGDRNYGYTF. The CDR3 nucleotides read TGTGCCATCAGCGGGGACAGGAACTATGGCTACACCTTC.

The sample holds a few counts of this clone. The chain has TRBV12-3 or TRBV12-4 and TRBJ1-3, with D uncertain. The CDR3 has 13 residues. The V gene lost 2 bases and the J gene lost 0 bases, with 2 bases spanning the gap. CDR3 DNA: TGTGCCAGCAGTTTACACTCTGGAAACACCATATATTTT. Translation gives CASSLHSGNTIYF.

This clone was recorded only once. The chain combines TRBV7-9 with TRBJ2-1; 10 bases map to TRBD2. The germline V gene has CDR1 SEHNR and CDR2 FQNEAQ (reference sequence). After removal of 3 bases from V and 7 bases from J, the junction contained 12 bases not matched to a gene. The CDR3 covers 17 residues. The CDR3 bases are TGTGCCAGCAGCTTCGGGTTGAGGGGGACTAGCGATAATGAGCAGTTCTTC. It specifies CASSFGLRGTSDNEQFF.

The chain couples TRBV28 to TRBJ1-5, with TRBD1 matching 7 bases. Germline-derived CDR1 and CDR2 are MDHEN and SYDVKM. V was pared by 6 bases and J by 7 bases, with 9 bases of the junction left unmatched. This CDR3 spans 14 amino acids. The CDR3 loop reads CASRKWTGGQPQHF. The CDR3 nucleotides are TGTGCCAGCAGGAAATGGACAGGAGGGCAGCCCCAGCATTTT.

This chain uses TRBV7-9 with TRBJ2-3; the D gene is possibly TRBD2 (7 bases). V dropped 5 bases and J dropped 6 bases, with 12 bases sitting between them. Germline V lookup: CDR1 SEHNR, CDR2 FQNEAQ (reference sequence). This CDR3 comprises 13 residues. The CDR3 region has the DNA TGTGCCAGCAGCGCGTCGGGGGGCGATACGCAGTATTTT. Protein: CASSASGGDTQYF.

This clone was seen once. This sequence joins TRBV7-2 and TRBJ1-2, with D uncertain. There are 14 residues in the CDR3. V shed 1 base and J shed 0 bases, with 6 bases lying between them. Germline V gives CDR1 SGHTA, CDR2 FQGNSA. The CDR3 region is CASSLGGTNYGYTF. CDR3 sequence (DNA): TGTGCCAGCAGCTTAGGAGGGACTAACTATGGCTACACCTTC.

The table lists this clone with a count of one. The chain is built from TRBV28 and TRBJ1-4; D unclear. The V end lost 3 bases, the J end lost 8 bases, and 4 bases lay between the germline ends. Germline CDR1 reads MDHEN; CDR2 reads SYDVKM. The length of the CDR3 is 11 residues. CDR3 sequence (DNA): TGTGCCAGCAGTTTGTCGGAAAAACTGTTTTTT. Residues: CASSLSEKLFF.

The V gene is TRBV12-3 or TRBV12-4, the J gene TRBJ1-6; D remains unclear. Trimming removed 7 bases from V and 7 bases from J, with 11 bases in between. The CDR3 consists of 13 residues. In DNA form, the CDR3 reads TGTGCCAGCACCCTGACGGGAAATTCACCCCTCCACTTT. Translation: CASTLTGNSPLHF.

The CDR3 nucleotides read TGTGCCAGCAGCCGTCTAGAGCAGTACTTC. Translated: CASSRLEQYF. J is TRBJ2-7 and V is TRBV5-6, with no clear D. Per the germline V gene, CDR1 is SGHDT and CDR2 is YYEEEE. The V and J ends lost 4 bases and 7 bases respectively, with 6 bases between them. The CDR3 contains 10 residues.

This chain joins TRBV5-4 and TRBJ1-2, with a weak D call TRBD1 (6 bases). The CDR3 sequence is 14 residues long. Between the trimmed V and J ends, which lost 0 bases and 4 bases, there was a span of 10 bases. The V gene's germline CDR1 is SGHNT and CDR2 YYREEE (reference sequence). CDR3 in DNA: TGTGCCAGCAGCTTGGGGGGACAAACCTATGGCTACACCTTC. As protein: CASSLGGQTYGYTF.